This T cell receptor (beta chain) was retrieved from a study of CD8 T cells in ankylosing spondylitis. Quantitative 5'-RACE with molecular barcodes generated TCR beta libraries. TCRdb processed the 5' RACE reads anew with MiXCR; each CDR3 protein has one entry. The sample includes fewer than 35,000 distinct CDR3 sequences, about 30% of them seen just once. CDR3 length: 13 amino acids. V lost 3 bases to trimming and J lost 6 bases, with 9 bases between them. Germline CDR1 is SEHNR and CDR2 is FQNEAQ (reference sequence). The rearrangement joins TRBV7-9 to TRBJ2-1; D call uncertain. The clonotype originates from a male donor with ankylosing spondylitis. The sample consisted of synovial fluid, either unsorted or a sorted T cell fraction (not recorded which). This CDR3 is CASSFLPLNEQFF. CDR3 bases: TGTGCCAGCAGCTTCCTCCCCCTCAATGAGCAGTTCTTC.